One TCR beta chain is described in this entry. Seattle enrolled patients during active infection and tracked them longitudinally. Sequencing used immunoSEQ multiplex PCR; TCRdb keeps in-frame clones, though not all of them. This table holds approximately 170,000 clones, 85% to 95% found once. The length of the CDR3 is 13 residues. Germline V gene sequence: CDR1 SGHTA, CDR2 FQGTGA. V gave up 4 bases and J gave up 8 bases; unmatched junction bases: 5. The sample originates from a study of blood T cell repertoires in COVID-19. At the level of the study: Samples of COVID-19 (acute and convalescent) were obtained from the United States, Italy and Spain.

The rearrangement joins TRBV7-3 to TRBJ2-3; 8 bases agree with TRBD1. This receptor was identified in a woman aged 55-70 years with COVID-19, enrolled during active disease. Sequenced: peripheral blood. Written as DNA, the CDR3 is TGTGCCAGCAGCTCGACAGGGGCGGGTACGCAGTATTTT. Its translation: CASSSTGAGTQYF. Variable domain in full (rest from reference TRBV7-3 and TRBJ2-3): GAGVSQTPSNKVTEKGKYVELRCDPISGHTALYWYRQSLGQGPEFLIYFQGTGAADDSGLPNDRFFAVRPEGSVSTLKIQRTERGDSAVYLCASSSTGAGTQYFGPGTRLTVL.